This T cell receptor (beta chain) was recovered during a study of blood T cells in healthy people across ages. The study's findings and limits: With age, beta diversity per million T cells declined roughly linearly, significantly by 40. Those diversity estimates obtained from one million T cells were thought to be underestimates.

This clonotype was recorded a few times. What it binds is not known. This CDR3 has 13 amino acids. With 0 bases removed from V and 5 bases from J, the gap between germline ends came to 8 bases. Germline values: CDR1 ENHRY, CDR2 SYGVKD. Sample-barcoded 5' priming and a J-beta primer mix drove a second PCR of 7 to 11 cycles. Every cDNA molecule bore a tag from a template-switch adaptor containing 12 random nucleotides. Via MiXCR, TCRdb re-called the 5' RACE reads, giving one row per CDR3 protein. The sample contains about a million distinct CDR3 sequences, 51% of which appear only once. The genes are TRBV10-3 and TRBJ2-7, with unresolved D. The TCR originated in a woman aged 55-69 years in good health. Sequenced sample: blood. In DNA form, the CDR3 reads TGTGCCATCAGTGAGTCGTGGATTAACGAGCAGTACTTC. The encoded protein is CAISESWINEQYF.